This T cell receptor beta chain comes out of a study of blood T cell repertoires in COVID-19. V shed 0 bases, J shed 7 bases, and the junction held 6 bases outside the gene matches. The length of the CDR3 is 15 residues. The germline V gene encodes CDR1 LGHDT and CDR2 YNNKEL (reference sequence). Some clones are missing from TCRdb's copy, which holds only in-frame ones; the method was immunoSEQ multiplex PCR. The table lists roughly 180,000 clones, about 80% of them singletons. The study recruited people aged roughly 18 to 100 years across 24 US areas. The chain recombines TRBV3-1 (or the pseudogene TRBV3-2) with TRBJ2-7; TRBD2 agrees at 10 bases. The sample was PBMCs or T cells enriched from blood (not recorded which). The receptor's source is a man between 45 and 60 years old who had recovered from COVID-19. CDR3 sequence (DNA): TGTGCCAGCAGCCAAGAGCGACTAGCGGGTTGGGAGCAGTACTTC. The encoded protein is CASSQERLAGWEQYF.